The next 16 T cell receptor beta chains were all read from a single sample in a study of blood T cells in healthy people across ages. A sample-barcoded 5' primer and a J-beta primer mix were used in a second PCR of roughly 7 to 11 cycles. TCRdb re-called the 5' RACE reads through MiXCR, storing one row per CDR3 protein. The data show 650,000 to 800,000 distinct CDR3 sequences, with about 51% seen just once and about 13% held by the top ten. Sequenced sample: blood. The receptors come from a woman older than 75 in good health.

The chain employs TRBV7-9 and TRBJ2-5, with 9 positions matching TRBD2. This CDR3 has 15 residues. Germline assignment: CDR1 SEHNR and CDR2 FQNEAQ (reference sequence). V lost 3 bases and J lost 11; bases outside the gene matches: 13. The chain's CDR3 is CASSFTSGGPEEQYF. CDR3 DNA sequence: TGTGCCAGCAGCTTTACCAGCGGGGGGCCGGAAGAGCAGTACTTC.

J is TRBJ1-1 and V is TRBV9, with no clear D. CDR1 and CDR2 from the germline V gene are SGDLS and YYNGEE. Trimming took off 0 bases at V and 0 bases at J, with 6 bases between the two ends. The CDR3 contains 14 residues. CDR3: CASSVVTMNTEAFF. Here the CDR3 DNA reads TGTGCCAGCAGCGTAGTAACCATGAACACTGAAGCTTTCTTT.

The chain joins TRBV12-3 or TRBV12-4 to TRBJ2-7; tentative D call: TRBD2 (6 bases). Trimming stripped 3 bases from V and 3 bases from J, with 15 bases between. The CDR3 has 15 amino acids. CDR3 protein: CASSLDNGGSYEQYF. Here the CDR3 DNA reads TGTGCCAGCAGTTTGGATAACGGGGGAAGCTACGAGCAGTACTTC.

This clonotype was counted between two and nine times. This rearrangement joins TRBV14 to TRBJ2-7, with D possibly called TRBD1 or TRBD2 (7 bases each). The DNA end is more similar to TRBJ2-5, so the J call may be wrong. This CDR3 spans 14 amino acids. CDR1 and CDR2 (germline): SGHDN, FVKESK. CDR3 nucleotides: TGTGCCAGCAGCCGAAACAGGGGAGGGGAGACCCAGTACTTC. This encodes CASSRNRGGETQYF.

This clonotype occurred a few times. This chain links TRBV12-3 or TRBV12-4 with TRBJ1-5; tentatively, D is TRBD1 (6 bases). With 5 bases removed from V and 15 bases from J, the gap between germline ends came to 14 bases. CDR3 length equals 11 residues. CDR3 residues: CASSTTGARHF. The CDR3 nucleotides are TGTGCCAGCAGTACCACGGGGGCTAGGCATTTT.

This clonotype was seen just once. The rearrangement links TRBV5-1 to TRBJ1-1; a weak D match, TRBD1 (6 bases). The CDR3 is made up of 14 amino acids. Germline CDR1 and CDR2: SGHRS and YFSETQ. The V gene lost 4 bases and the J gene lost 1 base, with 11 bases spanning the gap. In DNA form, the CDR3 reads TGCGCCAGCAGCAAACAGGGTACGAACACTGAAGCTTTCTTT. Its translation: CASSKQGTNTEAFF.

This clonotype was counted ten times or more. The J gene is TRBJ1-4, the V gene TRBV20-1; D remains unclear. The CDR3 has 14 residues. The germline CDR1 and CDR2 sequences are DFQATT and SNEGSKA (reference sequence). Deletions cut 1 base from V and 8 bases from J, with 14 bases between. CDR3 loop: CSARVPGRREKLFF. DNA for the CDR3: TGCAGTGCTAGAGTCCCCGGGCGAAGGGAAAAACTGTTTTTT.

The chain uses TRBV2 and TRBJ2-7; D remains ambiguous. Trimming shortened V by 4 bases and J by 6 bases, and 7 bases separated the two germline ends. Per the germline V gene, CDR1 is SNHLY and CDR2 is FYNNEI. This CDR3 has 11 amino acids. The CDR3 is CASSGRFEQYF. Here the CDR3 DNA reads TGTGCCAGCAGTGGTAGGTTCGAGCAGTACTTC.

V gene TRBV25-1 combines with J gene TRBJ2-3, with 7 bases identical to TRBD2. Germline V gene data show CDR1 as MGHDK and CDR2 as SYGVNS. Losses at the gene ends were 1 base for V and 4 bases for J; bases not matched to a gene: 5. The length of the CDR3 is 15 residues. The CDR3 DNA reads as TGTGCCAGCAGTGAATCATCACGGGAGGCAGATACGCAGTATTTT. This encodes CASSESSREADTQYF.

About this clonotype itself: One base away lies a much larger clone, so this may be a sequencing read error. For the CDR3, the DNA is TGTGCCAGCAGTCCACAACCCTACGAGCAGTACTTC. Amino acid sequence: CASSPQPYEQYF. V gene TRBV2 combines with J gene TRBJ2-4; D remains unclear. TRBJ2-7 matches the DNA end more closely, so the J call is doubtful. Germline CDR1 SNHLY, CDR2 FYNNEI. This CDR3 contains 12 residues.

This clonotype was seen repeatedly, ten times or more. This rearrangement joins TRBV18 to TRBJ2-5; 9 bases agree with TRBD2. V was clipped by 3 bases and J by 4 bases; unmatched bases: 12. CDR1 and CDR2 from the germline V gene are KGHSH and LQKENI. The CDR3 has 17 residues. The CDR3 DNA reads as TGTGCCAGCTCACCCACGAGCGGGGGGTACGGAAGAGAGACCCAGTACTTC. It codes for CASSPTSGGYGRETQYF.

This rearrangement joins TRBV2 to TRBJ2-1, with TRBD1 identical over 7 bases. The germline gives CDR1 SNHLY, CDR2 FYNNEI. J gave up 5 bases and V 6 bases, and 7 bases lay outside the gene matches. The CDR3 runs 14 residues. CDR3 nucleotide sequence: TGTGCCAGCAGGCAAACAGGGGCTAACAATGAGCAGTTCTTC. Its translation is CASRQTGANNEQFF. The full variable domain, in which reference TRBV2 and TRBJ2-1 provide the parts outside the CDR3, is EPEVTQTPSHQVTQMGQEVILRCVPISNHLYFYWYRQILGQKVEFLVSFYNNEISEKSEIFDDQFSVERPDGSNFTLKIRSTKLEDSAMYFCASRQTGANNEQFFGPGTRLTVL.

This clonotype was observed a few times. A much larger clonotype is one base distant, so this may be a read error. The CDR3 nucleotides are TGTGCCAGCAGTGGACAGATTGGGTACGAGCAGTACTTC. Translation gives CASSGQIGYEQYF. The rearrangement links TRBV25-1 to TRBJ2-7, with D tentatively TRBD1 (5 bases). Germline-derived CDR1 and CDR2 are MGHDK and SYGVNS. Trimming took 4 bases from V and 4 from J, leaving 11 bases between them. The CDR3 contains 13 residues.

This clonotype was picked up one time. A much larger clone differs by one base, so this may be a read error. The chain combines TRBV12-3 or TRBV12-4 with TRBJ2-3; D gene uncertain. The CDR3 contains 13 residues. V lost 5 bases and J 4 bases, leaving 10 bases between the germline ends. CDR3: CASSVGRPDTQYF. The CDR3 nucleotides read TGTGCCAGCAGTGTGGGTAGGCCAGATACGCAGTATTTT.

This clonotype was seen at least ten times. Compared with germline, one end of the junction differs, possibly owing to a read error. CDR3 DNA sequence: TGTGCCAGCAGCCTAGGTGGGGCCAAAAACATTCAGTACTTC. Its translation: CASSLGGAKNIQYF. V is TRBV5-1 and J is TRBJ2-4; D remains unclear. The germline V gene has CDR1 SGHRS and CDR2 YFSETQ. This CDR3 is 14 amino acids long.

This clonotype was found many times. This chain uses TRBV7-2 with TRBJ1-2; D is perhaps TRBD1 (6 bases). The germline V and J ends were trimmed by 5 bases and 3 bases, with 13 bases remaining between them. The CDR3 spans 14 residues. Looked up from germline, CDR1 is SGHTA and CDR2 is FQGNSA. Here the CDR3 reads CASSVQGWDYGYTF. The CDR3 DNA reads TGTGCCAGCAGCGTTCAGGGGTGGGACTATGGCTACACCTTC.